This T cell receptor beta chain was recovered during a study of cytomegalovirus exposure and HLA in healthy donors. This CDR3 is 16 amino acids long. V shed 5 bases, J shed 1 base, and the junction held 6 bases outside the gene matches. The V gene's germline CDR1 is MGHRA and CDR2 YSYEKL. It was with 60 Vbeta and 13 Jbeta primers that the PCR ran. Method: immunoSEQ multiplex PCR; TCRdb's copy keeps in-frame clones and lacks some. This table has some 190,000 clones, approximately 80% appearing once. Study-level points and caveats: Roughly uniform sequencing depth across donors was assumed, possibly incorrectly. Later analysis associated a missense DCLRE1C variant with TCR beta V- and J-gene trimming.

Note on this clone: As yet, its antigen is unknown.

While unrecorded immune exposures were likely, the donors were nominally healthy when sampled. The V gene is TRBV4-1, the J gene TRBJ2-5; 11 bases are shared with TRBD2. The TCR comes from a girl aged 5-17 years in good health and CMV-seropositive. The sequencing input was PBMCs. The CDR3 loop is CASSVQLAGGQETQYF. In nucleotides, the CDR3 is TGCGCCAGCAGCGTCCAGCTAGCGGGAGGCCAAGAGACCCAGTACTTC.